What follows is one T cell receptor beta chain and its context. This clone occurred a few times. Its antigen target is currently unknown. No clone much larger than this one lies a single base away; base qualities are absent. Whole blood was collected in K2EDTA tubes by collaborating institutions according to the institutions' own protocols. For TCRbeta analysis, collaborator samples were shipped as frozen whole blood, as isolated PBMCs, or as DNA extracted from either sample type. These data come from a study of blood T cell repertoires in COVID-19 (dated by TCRdb to 2018 to 2021). General notes on the study: Samples from collaborators originated in the United States, Italy and Spain and spanned both the acute and convalescent phases of COVID-19. The material from the prospective study consisted of cDNA or gDNA derived from T cells, B-cell-depleted T cells, or PBMCs. The dataset comprised deeply sampled blood TCRbeta repertoires from subjects exposed to, actively infected with, or recovered from COVID-19. The repertoires were released in a freely available public database meant as a resource for research on the immune response to SARS-CoV-2. Samples came from the ongoing ImmuneRACE study (first 160 participants) plus 1,254 subjects from 6 global collaborators. The sample metadata nearly always contained a de-identified subject ID, COVID-19 status, age in years and sex. Where available, HLA class I and class II types were taken from metadata supplied by the sample provider and were not determined by assay-based typing.

Results and caveats for the whole study, not just this receptor: The amount of clinical and demographic metadata varied by source and participant and was provided uncurated.

TCRbeta CDR3 regions were amplified from genomic DNA by means of the immunoSEQ Assay, a bias-controlled multiplex PCR. The original pipeline was this. The number of nucleated cells in each sample was estimated by amplification of reference gene primers within the assay. Sequence reads were collapsed and filtered to measure the absolute abundance of every unique TCRbeta CDR3 rearrangement. Productive Simpson clonality was computed per sample as the square root of Simpson's diversity index over productive rearrangements. Sourced from immuneACCESS, this table was stored by TCRdb with only in-frame sequences that have V and J called. A share of the clones is absent; for the studies checked, an unresolved V gene accounts for under half, and the remainder has no known explanation. D and trimming come from the DNA, and the V and J calls and clone size come from that table. For this sample there are roughly 200,000 clones; about 76% appear just once. Roughly 9.4% of the sample rests with the top ten.

Counted from cysteine to phenylalanine, this CDR3 has 14 amino acids. Only CDR3 DNA is held: 42 bases, read in frame from base 1. V ends up 4 bases short and J 1 base short, with an unmatched junction base count of 2. From a lookup of the germline V gene (reference sequence), CDR1 and CDR2 are SGHAT and FQDESV. The clonotype comes from a woman between 50 and 59 years old with active or convalescent COVID-19. This chain is built from TRBV11-1 and TRBJ1-1; TRBD1 agrees with 8 junctional bases. The specimen sequenced was peripheral blood. Here the CDR3 is given as CASSYGTGNTEAFF. The nucleotide sequence is given as TGTGCCAGCAGCTACGGGACAGGGAACACTGAAGCTTTCTTT.